These 12 T cell receptor beta chains came from one sample sequenced in a study of shared clonotypes between healthy human individuals. TCRdb's table, derived via immunoSEQ multiplex PCR, lists solely in-frame clones and lacks some. The data contain some 680,000 clones, about three quarters of them singletons. Sequenced: memory CD4+ T cells sorted from blood. Subset of the sample: CD45RA-negative fraction. These receptors were taken from a woman under 40 in good health.

This chain uses TRBV6-5 with TRBJ2-7, with a possible D match to TRBD1 (5 bases). V was clipped by 5 bases and J by 3 bases, with 14 bases between them. The CDR3 contains 14 residues. Germline CDR1 MNHEY, CDR2 SVGAGI. The CDR3 DNA is TGTGCCAGCAGTCCCACGGACACGTACTACGAGCAGTACTTC. It specifies CASSPTDTYYEQYF.

The V gene is TRBV28, the J gene TRBJ2-7, with D possibly TRBD2 on 7 matching bases. This CDR3 comprises 15 residues. Germline assignment: CDR1 MDHEN and CDR2 SYDVKM. V lost 8 bases and J 5 bases, leaving 22 bases between the germline ends. The CDR3 DNA follows: TGTGCCAGCTATCGAGGGGGAGCGGGATTGGACGAGCAGTACTTC. Translating gives CASYRGGAGLDEQYF.

CDR3 sequence (DNA): TGTGCCAGCAGCCAAGACCGAACGGTCGAGCAGTACTTC. It translates to CASSQDRTVEQYF. J is TRBJ2-7 and V is TRBV4-2; D gene unclear. The CDR3 spans 13 residues. CDR1 is LGHNA, CDR2 YNFKEQ, per germline. The germline V and J ends were trimmed by 0 bases and 6 bases, with 9 bases remaining between them.

V usage is TRBV11-2 and J usage is TRBJ1-3, with D possibly being TRBD1 (6 bases). From germline, CDR1 is SGHAT and CDR2 FQNNGV. The CDR3 is made up of 13 amino acids. V was shortened by 6 bases and J by 7 bases, with 13 bases between the two germline ends. The CDR3 loop is CASSTGSGNTIYF. The CDR3 DNA follows: TGTGCCAGCAGTACAGGGTCCGGGAACACCATATATTTT.

The CDR3 region is CASSLGYTGELFF. The CDR3 nucleotides are TGTGCCAGCAGCTTAGGGTATACCGGGGAGCTGTTTTTT. This chain connects TRBV11-3 to TRBJ2-2; D call uncertain. Trimming cost V 1 base and J 5 bases, with 5 bases left between them. This CDR3 contains 13 residues. Germline V gene lookup returns CDR1 SGHNT and CDR2 YENEEA.

The J gene is TRBJ1-1, the V gene TRBV6-5; 11 bases agree with TRBD1. CDR3 length: 15 residues. V dropped 1 base and J dropped 6; count of bases not matched to a gene: 4. The germline gives CDR1 MNHEY, CDR2 SVGAGI. The CDR3 DNA sequence: TGTGCCAGCAGTTACTGGGGGGACAGGGGGGCTGAAGCTTTCTTT. Translation: CASSYWGDRGAEAFF.

The V gene is TRBV12-5, the J gene TRBJ2-7, with 12 bases that match TRBD1. The length of the CDR3 is 17 residues. Germline-derived CDR1 and CDR2 are LGHNT and FRNRAP. V lost 5 bases and J lost 2; bases outside the gene matches: 10. This CDR3 is CASGPGTGGAATYEQYF. In nucleotides, the CDR3 is TGTGCTAGTGGTCCGGGGACAGGGGGCGCCGCCACCTACGAGCAGTACTTC.

The chain joins TRBV28 to TRBJ2-1; the D gene is possibly TRBD1 (6 bases). V was trimmed by 6 bases and J by 5 bases, leaving 14 bases between them. There are 14 residues in the CDR3. Germline V gene lookup returns CDR1 MDHEN and CDR2 SYDVKM. CDR3: CASSPPGQNNEQFF. Here the CDR3 DNA reads TGTGCCAGCAGCCCTCCCGGACAGAACAATGAGCAGTTCTTC.

This clone was detected a few times. V and J are TRBV20-1 and TRBJ2-2; no definite D call. Trimming stripped 5 bases from V and 7 bases from J, with 8 bases between. The V gene's germline CDR1 is DFQATT and CDR2 SNEGSKA (reference sequence). The CDR3 extends over 11 amino acids. The CDR3 here is CSAGLGGELFF. CDR3 sequence (DNA): TGCAGTGCTGGCTTGGGCGGGGAGCTGTTTTTT.

V usage is TRBV7-9 and J usage is TRBJ2-2, with TRBD2 identical over 8 bases. V lost 2 bases and J lost 4; bases outside the gene matches: 9. CDR1 is SEHNR and CDR2 is FQNEAQ in the germline V gene (reference sequence). There are 17 residues in the CDR3. This CDR3 is CASSLRRGSGTTGELFF. The CDR3 DNA reads as TGTGCCAGCAGCTTACGGCGGGGTAGCGGGACCACCGGGGAGCTGTTTTTT.

The sample holds one count of this clone. The chain employs TRBV5-4 and TRBJ2-2, with D perhaps TRBD1 or TRBD2 (5 bases each). CDR1 and CDR2 from the germline V gene are SGHNT and YYREEE (reference sequence). V dropped 5 bases and J dropped 1 base, with 12 bases sitting between them. This CDR3 is 15 amino acids long. The CDR3 nucleotides read TGTGCCAGCAGAGGGTGGGACGGGAACACCGGGGAGCTGTTTTTT. This codes for CASRGWDGNTGELFF.

The V and J genes are TRBV28 and TRBJ2-7, with TRBD2 as a possible D gene (7 bases). In germline, CDR1 is MDHEN, CDR2 SYDVKM. V gave up 6 bases and J gave up 3 bases, with 12 bases separating them. The CDR3 length is 13 residues. In DNA form, the CDR3 reads TGTGCCAGCAGGCTGGGGGGGCACTACGAGCAGTACTTC. It yields the protein CASRLGGHYEQYF.